The 9 T cell receptor beta chains reported below all come from one sample, sequenced in a study of cytomegalovirus exposure and HLA in healthy donors. The PCR employed 60 Vbeta primers together with 13 Jbeta primers. Produced via immunoSEQ multiplex PCR; TCRdb's table is partial and in-frame only. Here the sample spans 150,000 to 200,000 clones, 80% to 85% being singletons. Specimen: PBMCs. All receptors come from a woman aged 18-29 years in good health and CMV-seronegative.

The chain carries TRBV7-6 and TRBJ2-4; D might be TRBD2 (7 bases). V gave up 0 bases and J gave up 8 bases, with 11 bases separating them. CDR1 and CDR2 (germline): SGHVS, FNYEAQ. CDR3 size: 14 residues. CDR3 in DNA: TGTGCCAGCAGCTTAGCAGGGGGGGAGGACATTCAGTACTTC. The encoded protein is CASSLAGGEDIQYF.

This sequence joins TRBV27 and TRBJ1-3; D unclear. This CDR3 comprises 17 residues. Trimming took 3 bases from V and 0 from J, leaving 15 bases between them. Germline V CDR1 and CDR2: MNHEY, SMNVEV (reference sequence). CDR3 in DNA: TGTGCCAGCAGTTTCGAGGTCTATCTATACTCTGGAAACACCATATATTTT. Protein: CASSFEVYLYSGNTIYF.

The genes are TRBV28 and TRBJ1-6; 7 nucleotides match TRBD1. The germline gives CDR1 MDHEN, CDR2 SYDVKM. The V segment lost 7 bases and the J segment 2 bases; nucleotides outside the gene matches: 8. The CDR3 totals 16 residues. The CDR3 reads CASKTGTEAYNSPLHF. The DNA for the CDR3 is TGTGCCAGCAAGACCGGGACAGAGGCCTATAATTCACCCCTCCACTTT.

This chain links TRBV7-6 with TRBJ2-7; a weak D match, TRBD1 (6 bases). Looked up from germline, CDR1 is SGHVS and CDR2 is FNYEAQ. The CDR3 runs to 13 residues. The V gene lost 4 bases and the J gene lost 4 bases, with 11 bases spanning the gap. CDR3 protein: CASSSNTGYEQYF. In DNA form, the CDR3 reads TGTGCCAGCAGCTCGAATACAGGGTACGAGCAGTACTTC. Together with reference TRBV7-6 and TRBJ2-7, the CDR3 gives the full variable domain: GAGVSQSPRYKVTKRGQDVALRCDPISGHVSLYWYRQALGQGPEFLTYFNYEAQQDKSGLPNDRFSAERPEGSISTLTIQRTEQRDSAMYRCASSSNTGYEQYFGPGTRLTVT.

This clone appeared a few times. The chain employs TRBV6-1 and TRBJ2-5, with a possible D match to TRBD1 (5 bases). CDR1 and CDR2 (germline): MNHNS, SASEGT. Between the trimmed V and J ends, which lost 5 bases and 2 bases, there was a span of 15 bases. The length of the CDR3 is 15 residues. The CDR3 region has the DNA TGTGCCAGCAGTTCCAGAAGGGGCCCGCAAGAGACCCAGTACTTC. Its protein is CASSSRRGPQETQYF.

The V gene is TRBV28, the J gene TRBJ1-2; D is perhaps TRBD1 (5 bases). The V end was cut by 6 bases, the J end by 3 bases, with 20 bases between. CDR3 length: 16 amino acids. CDR1 MDHEN and CDR2 SYDVKM come from the germline V gene. CDR3: CASRNLVGGPDYGYTF. The CDR3 DNA follows: TGTGCCAGCAGAAACTTGGTGGGGGGACCCGACTATGGCTACACCTTC.

In nucleotides, the CDR3 is TGTGCCAGCAGCCCCACATTCTTCTCTGGGGCCAACGTCCTGACTTTC. It encodes CASSPTFFSGANVLTF. This sequence joins TRBV9 and TRBJ2-6; D is ambiguous. The length of the CDR3 is 16 residues. The germline V gene has CDR1 SGDLS and CDR2 YYNGEE. The V end lost 4 bases, the J end lost 0 bases, and 11 bases lay between the germline ends.

The chain employs TRBV7-2 and TRBJ2-1, with D possibly being TRBD2 (5 bases). The CDR3 runs to 12 residues. Germline V gene lookup returns CDR1 SGHTA and CDR2 FQGNSA. The V end was cut by 2 bases, the J end by 11 bases, with 10 bases between. CDR3 loop: CASSLPRGKQFF. The CDR3 DNA sequence: TGTGCCAGCAGCTTACCACGGGGTAAGCAGTTCTTC. The whole variable domain, remainder taken from reference TRBV7-2 and TRBJ2-1, is GAGVSQSPSNKVTEKGKDVELRCDPISGHTALYWYRQSLGQGLEFLIYFQGNSAPDKSGLPSDRFSAERTGGSVSTLTIQRTQQEDSAVYLCASSLPRGKQFFGPGTRLTVL.

The chain employs TRBV6-5 and TRBJ2-1; 11 positions agree with TRBD2. V trimming: 0 bases; J trimming: 5 bases; junction bases outside the gene matches: 0. The CDR3 is 15 amino acids. Germline V gene data show CDR1 as MNHEY and CDR2 as SVGAGI. The CDR3 here is CASSYSTSGNNEQFF. As DNA, the CDR3 is TGTGCCAGCAGTTACTCGACTAGCGGGAACAATGAGCAGTTCTTC.